Reported below is one T cell receptor (beta chain). The antigen is unknown. These data belong to a study of T cells in Graves' hyperthyroidism and ophthalmopathy. General study results and limits: Onset of ophthalmopathy came a median approximately 6.9 months after the model predicted it.

Germline CDR1 SGHAT, CDR2 FQNNGV. The CDR3 covers 12 residues. V was cut by 7 bases and J by 6 bases, with 11 bases left in between. A Clinical Activity Score of at least 3, a NOSPECS grade of at least 4 and a duration under 3 months were recorded in the ophthalmopathy patients. Amplified TCR beta CDR3 regions came from RNA transcripts. The HTBI primer set was used in a first-round RT-PCR of the TCR CDR3. TCRdb re-called the multiplex PCR reads through MiXCR, storing one row per CDR3 protein. The sample yields 620,000 or so distinct CDR3 sequences, 13% to 15% seen once. The source of this sequence is a woman between 50 and 59 years old with Graves' ophthalmopathy. The sequenced sample was blood. The chain uses TRBV11-2 and TRBJ2-3; D uncertain. CDR3 sequence reads: CASTHLEDTQYF. The CDR3 DNA follows: TGTGCCAGCACCCACCTGGAGGATACGCAGTATTTT.